This TCR beta chain was identified during a study of blood T cells in healthy people across ages. Study-wide points: PBMCs were not sorted, which prevented a conclusive comparison of naive versus antigen-experienced cells. Diversity estimates from one million T cells were considered underestimates. More naive CD4+ cells and higher diversity were found in long-lived than in aged donors.

Through a sample-barcoded 5' primer and a J-beta primer mix, a second PCR was run for roughly 6 to 11 cycles. TCRdb reprocessed the 5' RACE reads via MiXCR and lists one record per CDR3 protein. The data hold about a million distinct CDR3 sequences, with roughly 51% observed a single time. V lost 2 bases, J lost 12 bases, and 10 bases lay in between. The V gene's germline CDR1 is KGHDR and CDR2 SFDVKD. The CDR3 spans 12 residues. Note on this clonotype: No antigen is known for it.

The chain uses TRBV24-1 and TRBJ2-1; D remains ambiguous. The receptor was derived from a woman aged 60-70 years in good health. The sequenced material came from blood. CDR3 in DNA: TGTGCCACCAGTGATTATGATTCTTGGCAGTTCTTC. Amino acid sequence: CATSDYDSWQFF.